The present T cell receptor (beta chain) was sequenced within a study of cytomegalovirus exposure and HLA in healthy donors (TCRdb year 2017). About the study as a whole: In an earlier analysis of roughly 500 of the donors, under 300 Gb of sequence data and 90 million to 130 million unique TCR beta sequences from roughly 190 million T cells were reported. Every repertoire in the discovery cohort had been generated on one and the same sequencing platform. Besides the first cohort of roughly 700 subjects, a separate validation cohort made up of 120 different subjects was used. An early release that covered roughly 600 HLA-typed donors contained approximately 290 gigabases of sequencing data and about 84 million unique TCR sequences. To decide whether each TCR beta V gene segment behaved as functional or pseudogenic, an earlier analysis of some 540 of the donors relied on high-throughput TCR beta sequencing. The number of donors typed differed by locus, with roughly 620-630 for A, B, C, DRB1 and DQB1, roughly 520 for DQA1, nearly 610 for DPA1, and roughly 450 for DPB1. High-throughput TCR immunosequencing, statistical association of individual TCRs with disease status, and machine learning were combined to predict cytomegalovirus infection status. Donor age, sex, ethnicity and CMV serostatus were collected together with the repertoire data. The aim of the study was to test whether cataloging public T cell receptors could identify signatures of past pathogen exposure. Rather than drawing on any new phenotypic data, the later analysis identified candidate immune exposures from TCR beta sequences and the way those sequences occurred across donors. To study patterns of TCR occurrence, a later analysis re-analyzed previously published TCR beta repertoires from 666 donors and added high-resolution HLA genotyping. Of the 350 to 450 genotyped donors, approximately 83% fell in the genetic ancestry cluster associated with self-reported Caucasian donors. Using immunosequencing, the study profiled T cell repertoires from fewer than 850 subjects and related those repertoires to cytomegalovirus serostatus. A later genetic analysis used genome-wide SNP genotypes for about 55% of the 666 donors, treating that subset as a discovery cohort. Five DR-DQ haplotypes were treated as single units for association and clustering because of strong linkage in the cohort. HLA typing included class I and class II loci at four-digit resolution. Across approximately 400 genotyped donors of the cohort, an average of about 240,000 unique TCR beta nucleotide sequences per donor were sequenced, and roughly 20% of those sequences were non-productive. Findings and caveats that apply to the study as a whole: In a later analysis, most CMV-associated TCR beta chains were found to appear HLA-restricted, with HLA associations seemingly driven largely by CMV exposure. Assigning TCR associations to individual alleles was difficult when HLA alleles, especially DR and DQ, strongly co-occurred. Specific HLA alleles were associated with 15,000 to 20,000 TCR beta sequences at a false discovery rate of 0.05 in a later analysis. According to a later genetic analysis, donors in an Asian-associated ancestry cluster had fewer N-insertions in productive TCRs than the approximately 700-donor mean. The study listed 164 TCR beta chains as associated with cytomegalovirus. In an earlier analysis of about 600 of the donors, most TCR beta V segments appeared in productive rearrangements about 90% or about 30% of the time, broadly matching IMGT annotations. The cohort was sequenced for TCR beta chains only, and without alpha or paired-chain data the features that could be detected were limited. The earlier analysis of some 540 of the donors excluded 15 to 20 rarely observed V segments, including chromosome 9 orphons, because counts were too low. A cluster of highly shared sequence variants was judged likely to be a technical artifact of the sequencing pipeline. Roughly uniform sequencing depth across donors was assumed in presence/absence analyses, although this assumption may not hold. The only immune exposure information available for the cohort was CMV serostatus. A later analysis found that HLA-associated TCR beta chains were more clonally expanded and had lower generation probabilities than equally common non-associated chains. According to a later analysis, TCR association rates differed among HLA loci, with DRB1 alleles showing the most associated TCRs and HLA-C alleles showing the fewest. The authors suggested that the approach could potentially be extended to other disease states and immunological phenotypes. Most TCR sequences were seen in very few donors, while some public TCRs were found in many individuals. Because some donors lacked HLA typing at each locus, the association tests relied only on the typed subset. In vitro tests confirmed that three of the cytomegalovirus-associated TCR beta chains recognize cytomegalovirus antigens. Several of the top co-occurrence clusters appeared to be linked to parvovirus B19, influenza, CMV and Epstein-Barr virus, according to a later analysis. Because the 87-base-pair reads could not distinguish some IMGT-functional V segments, including TRBV6-2 and TRBV6-3, those segments were excluded. A further reported finding was that TCR beta sequences accurately predicted the HLA-A and HLA-B alleles for most subjects in the first cohort. In a later genetic analysis, a missense DCLRE1C variant was associated with V-gene and J-gene trimming of TCR beta chains, and the association was replicated in an independent cohort. Correlated functional status among segregating V segments might reflect linkage disequilibrium, but an unknown experimental factor could not be ruled out. The classifier was reported to diagnose cytomegalovirus status with high specificity and sensitivity in both the original and validation cohorts.

Germline trimming: 0 bases from V, 5 bases from J; junction bases outside gene matches: 10. According to the germline V gene, CDR1 reads SGDLS and CDR2 reads YYNGEE. The CDR3 spans 17 residues, from the cysteine through the phenylalanine. Just the 51-base CDR3 DNA is kept, in frame starting at base 1. As to this clone: Its antigen specificity is not known. There are no base qualities to consult, and no much larger clone falls within one base.

The library was built by means of the immunoSEQ multiplex PCR assay. A mixture of 60 forward primers for TCR Vbeta segments and 13 reverse primers for TCR Jbeta segments was used in the multiplex PCR. A multiplex PCR assay on genomic DNA amplified the CDR3 region of rearranged TCR beta genes. The Illumina HiSeq System was used to sequence the amplified TCR beta libraries as 87-base-pair reads. For the original study's pipeline: Across the 500 to 700 repertoires, a later analysis counted 75 million to 90 million unique TCR beta chains, 9.5 million to 13 million of which were shared by at least two donors. Raw reads were error-corrected and collapsed into unique sequences with a nearest-neighbor algorithm that merged closely related sequences to remove PCR and sequencing errors. CDR3 sequences were aligned to IMGT reference sequences to assign V, D and J gene segments. For a sequence to be retained, at least a six-nucleotide match to both a V gene segment and a J gene segment was required. A rearrangement counted as productive if the CDR3 had no stop codons and remained in frame with V and J, and every other rearrangement counted as non-productive. CDR3 was defined according to IMGT convention as the region running from the second conserved V-encoded cysteine to the conserved J-encoded phenylalanine. The earlier analysis of some 580 of the donors excluded any sequence lacking an unambiguous match to a single V gene segment. An earlier analysis of a few hundred of the donors called V segments functional above 56.7% productive rearrangements and segregating when the between-donor standard deviation exceeded 5%. A statistical classification framework was developed to diagnose cytomegalovirus status using the catalog of TCR beta chain sequences. A later analysis assigned V and J genes by comparing TCR nucleotide sequences with IMGT/GENE-DB human TR gene sequences. In a later analysis, CDR3 sequences and most-parsimonious VDJ recombination scenarios were assigned using the TCRdist pipeline. In a later analysis, every TCR beta chain was defined by the combination of its CDR3 amino acid sequence and its V-gene family, and reads without a unique V-gene family were dropped. To address suspected cross-contamination and a sequencing artifact, a later analysis removed 592 highly shared, low-generation-probability nucleotide sequences. A later analysis calculated a clonal expansion index for each public chain from normalized within-repertoire ranks of inferred template counts. A later analysis computed generation probabilities with a VDJ recombination model fitted to out-of-frame rearrangements, and checked the results against IGoR. Hypergeometric tests were used in a later analysis to score TCR-TCR, TCR-HLA and TCR-CMV co-occurrence, with a repertoire-size bias correction applied to the TCR pairs. False discovery rates were estimated in a later analysis by permuting HLA or CMV assignments 20 times. In a later analysis, co-occurring TCRs were grouped using DBSCAN, with TCRdist sequence similarity added in when clustering inside HLA-allele-positive subsets. Co-occurrence clustering excluded repertoires with fewer than 30,000 or more than 120,000 public chains, plus five with anomalous nucleotide sharing. TCRdb holds this immuneACCESS table with in-frame rearrangements only. Some clones are missing; in checked studies, unresolved V genes explain under half, and the rest has no known cause. The V and J calls and clone size were taken over from that table, and D and trimming were inferred from the DNA. Within this sample are around 97,000 clones, with 55% to 80% of them counted one time only. The biggest ten clones account for less than 4.5% of the sample.

The cohort was made up of 666 healthy bone marrow donors. Cohort members were all nominally healthy when sampled, although unrecorded immune exposures were likely present. The donor was CMV seronegative and belonged to the group of 380 or so seronegative cohort members. Every donor gave a peripheral blood sample, and the peripheral blood mononuclear cells from that sample were used for TCR beta sequencing. Genomic DNA extraction from the blood cell samples was performed with the Qiagen DNeasy Blood Extraction Kit. The source is a man aged 35-49 years in good health and CMV-seronegative. The rearrangement combines TRBV9 with TRBJ2-5, with 10 bases in between that match TRBD2. Sequencing was performed on PBMCs. The DNA sequence reads TGTGCCAGCAGCGTAGGGGCTAGCGGGGGATCGGGGGAGACCCAGTACTTC. Its protein reads: CASSVGASGGSGETQYF. Outside the CDR3, residues come from the reference TRBV9 and TRBJ2-5 proteins, so the full variable domain is: DSGVTQTPKHLITATGQRVTLRCSPRSGDLSVYWYQQSLDQGLQFLIQYYNGEERAKGNILERFSAQQFPDLHSELNLSSLELGDSALYFCASSVGASGGSGETQYFGPGTRLLVL.